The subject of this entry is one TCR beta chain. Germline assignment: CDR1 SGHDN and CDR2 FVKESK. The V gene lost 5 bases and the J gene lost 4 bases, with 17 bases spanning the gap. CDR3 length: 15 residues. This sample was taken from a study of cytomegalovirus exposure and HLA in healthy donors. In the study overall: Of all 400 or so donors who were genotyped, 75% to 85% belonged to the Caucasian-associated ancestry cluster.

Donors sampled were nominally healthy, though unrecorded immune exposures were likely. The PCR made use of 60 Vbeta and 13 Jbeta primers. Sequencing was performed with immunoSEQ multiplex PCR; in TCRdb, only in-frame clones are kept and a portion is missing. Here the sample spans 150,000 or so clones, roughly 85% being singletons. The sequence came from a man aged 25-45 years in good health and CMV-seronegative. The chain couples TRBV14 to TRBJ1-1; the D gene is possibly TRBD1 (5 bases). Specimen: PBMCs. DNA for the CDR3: TGTGCCAGCAGCGAACCCACAGGCCAAAGCACTGAAGCTTTCTTT. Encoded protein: CASSEPTGQSTEAFF.